A selection of T cell receptor beta chains follows, all from one sample in a study of glioma-infiltrating T cells. Each CDR3 protein is one row after TCRdb ran MiXCR on the multiplex PCR reads. The table includes around 97,000 distinct CDR3 sequences, about 30% detected once. The sample was glioma tissue, nonneoplastic brain tissue, or PBMCs (not recorded which). The receptors come from a human donor with low-grade glioma or glioblastoma, undergoing nonglioma brain surgery, or in good health (not recorded which). The CDR3 runs from the conserved cysteine through the conserved F or W. The D gene is left open where the match is weak. Clone size is given for some rows only: seen once, a few or many times, or a class if the clone is expanded.

TRBV19	-	many	TRBJ1-1	TGTGCCAGTAGTTGGGGACTCATGAACACTGAAGCTTTCTTT	CASSWGLMNTEAFF
TRBV30	TRBD1	-	TRBJ1-5	TGTGCCTGGACGCAGGGGGGCGTGAGCAATCAGCCCCAGCATTTT	CAWTQGGVSNQPQHF
TRBV28	-	many	TRBJ2-7	TGTGCCAGCAGCATCACCTACGAGCAGTACTTC	CASSITYEQYF
TRBV5-4	TRBD2	few	TRBJ2-7	TGTGCCAGCAGCTTGTTTAGCGGGGGGGGGTCCTACGAGCAGTACTTC	CASSLFSGGGSYEQYF
TRBV4-1	-	many	TRBJ1-5	TGCGCCAGCAGCCCCCGGGACACCCATAGCAATCAGCCCCAGCATTTT	CASSPRDTHSNQPQHF
TRBV7-2	-	-	TRBJ2-7	TGTGCCAGCAGCCCTAGACAGGCAAACTACGAGCAGTACTTC	CASSPRQANYEQYF
TRBV28	-	-	TRBJ2-7	TGTGCCAGCAGTAGGGGGGGTTCGGGGCTAGGGGAGCAGTACTTC	CASSRGGSGLGEQYF
TRBV20-1	TRBD1	many	TRBJ1-5	TGCAGTGCTAGAGATCAGGGACAGGGGCCCCAGCATTTT	CSARDQGQGPQHF
TRBV7-6	TRBD2	few	TRBJ2-5	TGTGCCAGCAGCTTGACCGGGACTAGCGGTTCTACGGGAGAGACCCAGTACTTC	CASSLTGTSGSTGETQYF
TRBV7-3	TRBD1	many	TRBJ2-7	TGTGCCAGCAGCTTAGCGGGACAGGGCAGCGAGCAGTACTTC	CASSLAGQGSEQYF
TRBV29-1	-	few	TRBJ1-1	TGCAGCGCCCGAAGGGGTTCCAACAACCCCAAAGCTTTCTTT	CSARRGSNNPKAFF
TRBV6-2/TRBV6-3	TRBD1	many	TRBJ1-3	TGTGCCAGCAGTTACGTCGGGACAGCGTTATTCAACACCATATATTTT	CASSYVGTALFNTIYF